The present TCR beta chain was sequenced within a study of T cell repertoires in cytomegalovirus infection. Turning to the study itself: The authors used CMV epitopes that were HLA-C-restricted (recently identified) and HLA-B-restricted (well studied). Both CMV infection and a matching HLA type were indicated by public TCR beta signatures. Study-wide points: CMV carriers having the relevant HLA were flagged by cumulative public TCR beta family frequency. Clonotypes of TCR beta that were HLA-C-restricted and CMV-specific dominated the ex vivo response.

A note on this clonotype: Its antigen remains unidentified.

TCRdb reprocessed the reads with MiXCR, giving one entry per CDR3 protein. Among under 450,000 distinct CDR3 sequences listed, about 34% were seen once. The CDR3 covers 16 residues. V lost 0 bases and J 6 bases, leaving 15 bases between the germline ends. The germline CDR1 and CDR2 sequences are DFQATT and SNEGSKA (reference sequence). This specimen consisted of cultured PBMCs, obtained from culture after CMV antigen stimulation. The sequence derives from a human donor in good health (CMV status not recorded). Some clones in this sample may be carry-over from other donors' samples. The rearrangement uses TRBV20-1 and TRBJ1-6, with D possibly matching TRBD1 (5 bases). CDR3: CSARDWAAGSNSPLHF. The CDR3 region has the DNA TGCAGTGCTAGAGATTGGGCGGCAGGGAGTAATTCACCCCTCCACTTT.